Reported below is one TCR beta chain. Its specificity is unknown. Assay: immunoSEQ multiplex PCR; the TCRdb copy retains only in-frame clones and omits some. The sample records 300,000 to 400,000 clones, about 94% being singletons. This CDR3 contains 13 residues. Per germline, CDR1 MNHEY and CDR2 SVGAGI. The germline V and J ends were trimmed by 0 bases and 6 bases, with 8 bases remaining between them. This entry comes from a study of brain T cells in children with intractable seizures. General observations from the study: Pre-surgery blood may have been undersampled, hiding some clones.

The time point is: blood from clinic visit 5 months post-surgery; TSC patient then seizure free. Only cases whose brain tissue showed the highest T cell transcript signatures were sequenced. This TCR was recovered from a boy under two years old with tuberous sclerosis and intractable seizures. The sequences come from peripheral blood, collected less than 6 months after surgery. This chain connects TRBV6-5 to TRBJ1-2; D is unclear. The CDR3 is CASSYSMLDGYTF. The CDR3 coding sequence is TGTGCCAGCAGTTACTCGATGTTGGATGGCTACACCTTC.